The 19 T cell receptor beta chains presented below share a single source sample, sequenced in a study of blood T cell repertoires in COVID-19. Clones were read by immunoSEQ multiplex PCR, and TCRdb kept only the in-frame ones, dropping some. The table includes 400,000 or so clones, roughly 90% detected once. The sequencing sample was made of peripheral blood. The source is a woman in her thirties or forties with COVID-19, enrolled during active disease.

The chain links TRBV25-1 to TRBJ2-7; TRBD2 might be the D (6 bases). The CDR3 totals 13 residues. Germline V gene sequence: CDR1 MGHDK, CDR2 SYGVNS. With 3 bases removed from V and 9 bases from J, the gap between germline ends came to 15 bases. The CDR3 DNA is TGTGCCAGCAGTGAGGTATTAAGGGAGGCGCAGTACTTC. It encodes CASSEVLREAQYF.

To note about this clone: Different DNA sequences within this sample yield the same CDR3. V and J are TRBV19 and TRBJ1-4, with 9 bases matching TRBD1. CDR1 LNHDA and CDR2 SQIVND come from the germline V gene (reference sequence). The CDR3 has 15 residues. V gave up 3 bases and J gave up 5 bases; unmatched junction bases: 4. For the CDR3, the DNA is TGTGCCAGTAGTATCGTTGGGACAGGGAATGAAAAACTGTTTTTT. Its translation is CASSIVGTGNEKLFF.

CDR3 region: CAISGTGGNEQFF. In DNA form, the CDR3 reads TGTGCCATCAGTGGGACAGGGGGCAATGAGCAGTTCTTC. The V call is TRBV10-3, the J call TRBJ2-1, with 10 bases fitting TRBD1. The CDR3 loop spans 13 amino acids. Looked up from germline, CDR1 is ENHRY and CDR2 is SYGVKD. The junction had 0 bases not matched to a gene; V was cut back by 4 bases and J by 6 bases.

This chain connects TRBV10-3 to TRBJ2-3, with TRBD2 matching 13 bases. Germline V gives CDR1 ENHRY, CDR2 SYGVKD. The CDR3 is 18 amino acids. V dropped 6 bases and J dropped 1; count of bases not matched to a gene: 10. CDR3 coding DNA: TGTGCCATCAGCAGAACCGGGACTAGCGGGACCCGCACAGATACGCAGTATTTT. Its translation: CAISRTGTSGTRTDTQYF.

This clone came up once. The chain links TRBV29-1 to TRBJ1-1; 7 bases are shared with TRBD1. With V trimmed by 6 bases and J by 3 bases, 10 bases remained unmatched. Germline V lookup: CDR1 SQVTM, CDR2 ANQGSEA. This CDR3 has 14 residues. This CDR3 reads CSVPTGEVDTEAFF. Here the CDR3 DNA reads TGCAGCGTACCTACAGGGGAGGTGGACACTGAAGCTTTCTTT.

This chain links TRBV7-9 with TRBJ1-2; 7 bases align to TRBD1. With V trimmed by 1 base and J by 8 bases, 7 bases remained unmatched. There are 14 residues in the CDR3. CDR1 and CDR2 (germline): SEHNR, FQNEAQ (reference sequence). The CDR3 spells CASSLEKGAGGYTF. The CDR3 DNA reads TGTGCCAGCAGCTTAGAGAAGGGGGCTGGAGGCTACACCTTC.

This chain links TRBV5-1 with TRBJ1-3; TRBD1 matches at 8 bases. CDR3 length: 16 residues. V lost 0 bases to trimming and J lost 3 bases; unmatched junction nucleotides: 5. The germline V gene has CDR1 SGHRS and CDR2 YFSETQ. The CDR3 DNA follows: TGCGCCAGCAGCTTGGAGGCAGGGGGCTTTGGAAACACCATATATTTT. Its translation is CASSLEAGGFGNTIYF.

The rearrangement links TRBV5-1 to TRBJ2-5, with TRBD1 matching over 8 bases. The V gene's germline CDR1 is SGHRS and CDR2 YFSETQ. Germline trimming cut 4 bases from V and 5 bases from J; bases unmatched to any gene: 7. CDR3 size: 14 residues. CDR3 region: CASSIQGVEETQYF. The CDR3 DNA reads as TGCGCCAGCAGCATACAGGGGGTGGAGGAGACCCAGTACTTC.

V gene TRBV6-5 combines with J gene TRBJ1-2, with TRBD1 matching over 8 bases. J was trimmed by 2 bases and V by 6 bases; bases with no gene match: 5. This CDR3 region has 14 residues. CDR1 and CDR2 (germline): MNHEY, SVGAGI. The CDR3 protein is CASSPDRGNYGYTF. CDR3 bases: TGTGCCAGCAGCCCCGACAGGGGCAACTATGGCTACACCTTC.

The V and J genes are TRBV10-2 and TRBJ1-5; D remains unclear. CDR3 size: 13 residues. The germline CDR1 and CDR2 sequences are WSHSY and SAAADI. V was cut by 4 bases and J by 4 bases, with 8 bases left in between. As DNA, the CDR3 is TGCGCCAGCAGTGTAGCCCGTAATCAGCCCCAGCATTTT. It translates to CASSVARNQPQHF.

This chain's CDR3 is CATSPGQGRYTF. The CDR3 DNA reads as TGTGCCACCTCCCCGGGACAGGGTCGCTACACCTTC. This sequence joins TRBV6-5 and TRBJ1-2; 9 positions agree with TRBD1. This CDR3 comprises 12 residues. Germline CDR1 is MNHEY and CDR2 is SVGAGI. Trimming cost V 10 bases and J 9 bases; bases outside gene matches: 9.

V and J are TRBV6-6 and TRBJ1-2; D remains unclear. Trimming left V 0 bases short and J 5 bases short, with 10 bases between. The germline V gene encodes CDR1 MNHNY and CDR2 SVGAGI (reference sequence). This CDR3 has 14 residues. This chain's CDR3 is CASSYSSLLYGYTF. As DNA, the CDR3 is TGTGCCAGCAGTTACTCGTCCCTTCTGTATGGCTACACCTTC.

The chain joins TRBV7-3 to TRBJ2-5; the D gene is possibly TRBD1 (6 bases). CDR3 size: 14 residues. With 6 bases removed from V and 5 bases from J, the gap between germline ends came to 16 bases. Germline V CDR1 and CDR2: SGHTA, FQGTGA. CDR3 residues: CASSFGQTSETQYF. The CDR3 region has the DNA TGTGCCAGCAGTTTTGGACAGACGTCGGAGACCCAGTACTTC.

The CDR3 region is CASSLIPVNLGGYEQYF. In nucleotides, the CDR3 is TGTGCCAGCAGCTTAATTCCCGTCAACCTAGGGGGCTACGAGCAGTACTTC. The V call is TRBV7-6, the J call TRBJ2-7, with a weak D call TRBD1 (6 bases). The CDR3 totals 17 residues. Looked up from germline, CDR1 is SGHVS and CDR2 is FNYEAQ. Trimming removed 2 bases at V and 3 bases at J, with 20 bases between.

The chain uses TRBV28 and TRBJ2-7, with D possibly TRBD1 on 5 matching bases. The CDR3 has 12 amino acids. Germline V lookup: CDR1 MDHEN, CDR2 SYDVKM. Trimming left V 10 bases short and J 3 bases short, with 13 bases between. The CDR3 is CATIYRGYEQYF. The CDR3 nucleotides read TGTGCCACCATCTATAGGGGCTACGAGCAGTACTTC. The variable domain in full, with the rest retrieved from reference TRBV28 and TRBJ2-7, is DVKVTQSSRYLVKRTGEKVFLECVQDMDHENMFWYRQDPGLGLRLIYFSYDVKMKEKGDIPEGYSVSREKKERFSLILESASTNQTSMYLCATIYRGYEQYFGPGTRLTVT.

The rearrangement uses TRBV7-2 and TRBJ1-1, with D tentatively TRBD1 (5 bases). V dropped 10 bases and J dropped 7 bases, with 22 bases sitting between them. CDR3 size: 14 residues. The germline V gene encodes CDR1 SGHTA and CDR2 FQGNSA. In DNA form, the CDR3 reads TGTGCCACCCGTCAGGGTTGGTCCCGAATTGAAGCTTTCTTT. Residues: CATRQGWSRIEAFF. Combining the CDR3 with reference TRBV7-2 and TRBJ1-1 gives the whole variable domain GAGVSQSPSNKVTEKGKDVELRCDPISGHTALYWYRQSLGQGLEFLIYFQGNSAPDKSGLPSDRFSAERTGGSVSTLTIQRTQQEDSAVYLCATRQGWSRIEAFFGQGTRLTVV.

V usage is TRBV19 and J usage is TRBJ1-1; 8 nucleotides line up with TRBD1. This CDR3 spans 14 amino acids. Unmatched junction bases numbered 2, after V lost 1 base and J lost 4 bases. CDR1 and CDR2 from the germline V gene are LNHDA and SQIVND (reference sequence). The CDR3 reads CASSIVTGGTEAFF. DNA of the CDR3: TGTGCCAGTAGTATAGTCACAGGGGGCACTGAAGCTTTCTTT.

V usage is TRBV10-3 and J usage is TRBJ1-1; 8 bases match TRBD1. In germline, CDR1 is ENHRY, CDR2 SYGVKD. The CDR3 contains 15 residues. With 2 bases clipped from V and 6 bases from J, the junction kept 8 bases outside the gene matches. The CDR3 loop reads CAISEDRQGSPEAFF. The CDR3 DNA reads TGTGCCATCAGTGAGGACCGACAGGGGTCCCCTGAAGCTTTCTTT.

The V gene is TRBV28, the J gene TRBJ2-4; 7 bases align to TRBD1. The CDR3 is 14 residues long. V trimming: 3 bases; J trimming: 6 bases; junction bases outside the gene matches: 5. From germline, CDR1 is MDHEN and CDR2 SYDVKM. This CDR3 reads CASSLMGQRNIQYF. CDR3 nucleotide sequence: TGTGCCAGCAGTTTGATGGGACAGAGAAACATTCAGTACTTC.